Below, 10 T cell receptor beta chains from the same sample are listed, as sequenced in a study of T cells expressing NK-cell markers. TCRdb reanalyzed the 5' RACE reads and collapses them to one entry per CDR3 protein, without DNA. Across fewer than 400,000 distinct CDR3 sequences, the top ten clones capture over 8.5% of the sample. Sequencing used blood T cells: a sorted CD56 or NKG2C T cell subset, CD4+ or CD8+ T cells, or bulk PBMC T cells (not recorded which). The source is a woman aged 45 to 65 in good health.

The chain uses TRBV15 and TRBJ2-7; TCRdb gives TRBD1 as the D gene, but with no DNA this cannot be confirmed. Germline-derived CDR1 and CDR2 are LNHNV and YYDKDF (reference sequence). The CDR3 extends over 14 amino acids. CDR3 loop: CATSTRQGDYEQYF.

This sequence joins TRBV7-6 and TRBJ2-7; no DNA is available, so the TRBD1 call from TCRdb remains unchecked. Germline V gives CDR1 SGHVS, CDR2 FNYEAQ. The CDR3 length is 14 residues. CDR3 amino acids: CASSPDVPSYEQYF.

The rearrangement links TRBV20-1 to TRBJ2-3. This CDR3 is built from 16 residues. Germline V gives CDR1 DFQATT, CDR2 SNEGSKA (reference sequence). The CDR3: CSARDRNTTSTDTQYF.

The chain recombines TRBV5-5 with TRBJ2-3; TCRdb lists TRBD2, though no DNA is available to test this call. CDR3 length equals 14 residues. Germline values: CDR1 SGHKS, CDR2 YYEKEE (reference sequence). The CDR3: CASSLSSSGPTQYF.

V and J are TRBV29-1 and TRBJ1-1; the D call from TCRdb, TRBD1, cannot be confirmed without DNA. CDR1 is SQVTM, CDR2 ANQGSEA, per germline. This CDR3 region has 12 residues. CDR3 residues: CSVHRVGTEAFF.

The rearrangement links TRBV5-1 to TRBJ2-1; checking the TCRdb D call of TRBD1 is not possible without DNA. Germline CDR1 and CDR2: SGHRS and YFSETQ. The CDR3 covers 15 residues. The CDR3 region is CASSLERGRVDEQFF.

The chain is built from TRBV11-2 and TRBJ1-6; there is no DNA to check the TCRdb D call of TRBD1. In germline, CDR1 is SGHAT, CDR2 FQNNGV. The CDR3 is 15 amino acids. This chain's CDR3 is CASSGQSSYNSPLHF.

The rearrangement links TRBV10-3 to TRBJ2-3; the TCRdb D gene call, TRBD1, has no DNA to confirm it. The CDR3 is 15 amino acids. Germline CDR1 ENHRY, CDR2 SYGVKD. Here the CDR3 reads CAIKSATGSADTQYF.

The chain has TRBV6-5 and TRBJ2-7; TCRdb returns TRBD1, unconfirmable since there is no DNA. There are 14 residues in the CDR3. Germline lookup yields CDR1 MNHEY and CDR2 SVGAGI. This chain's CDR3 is CASTYGVPFYEQYF.

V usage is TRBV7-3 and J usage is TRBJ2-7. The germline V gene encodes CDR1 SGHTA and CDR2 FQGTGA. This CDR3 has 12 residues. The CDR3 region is CASRNGPFEQYF.